This entry describes one T cell receptor beta chain. Germline is not matched at one junction end, which may reflect a read error. The data stem from a study of immune characterization of retroperitoneal liposarcoma. CDR3 length: 15 amino acids. Germline V gene lookup returns CDR1 MGHRA and CDR2 YSYEKL. Via MiXCR, TCRdb re-called the PCR reads, giving one row per CDR3 protein. The sample includes 2,500 to 3,500 distinct CDR3 sequences, around 30% of them seen just once. Sequenced sample: tumor tissue. The chain is built from TRBV4-1 and TRBJ2-1; the match to TRBD2 covers 10 bases. The clonotype was recovered from a female donor with retroperitoneal liposarcoma. As DNA, the CDR3 is TGTGCCAGCAGCCAAGATCTAGCGGGGGCCTACGAGCAGTTCTTC. Its protein product is CASSQDLAGAYEQFF.